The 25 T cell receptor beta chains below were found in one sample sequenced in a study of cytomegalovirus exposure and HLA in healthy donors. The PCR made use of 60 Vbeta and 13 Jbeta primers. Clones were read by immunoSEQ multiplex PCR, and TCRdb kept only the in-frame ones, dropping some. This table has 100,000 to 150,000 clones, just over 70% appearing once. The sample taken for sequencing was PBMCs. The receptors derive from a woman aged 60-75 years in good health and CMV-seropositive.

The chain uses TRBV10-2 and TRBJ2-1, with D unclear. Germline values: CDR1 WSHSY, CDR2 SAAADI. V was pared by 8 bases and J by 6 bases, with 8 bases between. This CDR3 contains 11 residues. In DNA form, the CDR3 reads TGCGCCAGCGGAGTCAGCAATGAGCAGTTCTTC. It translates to CASGVSNEQFF.

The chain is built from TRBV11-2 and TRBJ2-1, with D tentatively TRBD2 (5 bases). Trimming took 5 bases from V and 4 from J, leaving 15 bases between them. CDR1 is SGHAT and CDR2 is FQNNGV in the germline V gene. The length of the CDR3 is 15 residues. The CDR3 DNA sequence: TGTGCCAGCAGCGCAACTCGAGCGGCGTACAATGAGCAGTTCTTC. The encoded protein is CASSATRAAYNEQFF.

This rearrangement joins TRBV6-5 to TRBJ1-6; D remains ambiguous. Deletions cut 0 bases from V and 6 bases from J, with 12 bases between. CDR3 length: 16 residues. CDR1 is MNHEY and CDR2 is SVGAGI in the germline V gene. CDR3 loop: CASSYSIGSSNSPLHF. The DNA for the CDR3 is TGTGCCAGCAGTTACTCGATAGGGAGCTCTAATTCACCCCTCCACTTT.

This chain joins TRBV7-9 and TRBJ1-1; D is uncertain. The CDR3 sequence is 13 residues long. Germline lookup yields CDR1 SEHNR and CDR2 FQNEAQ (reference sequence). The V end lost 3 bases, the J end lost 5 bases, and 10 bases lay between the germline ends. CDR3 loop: CASSFGELTEAFF. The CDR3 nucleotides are TGTGCCAGCAGCTTCGGGGAGCTGACTGAAGCTTTCTTT.

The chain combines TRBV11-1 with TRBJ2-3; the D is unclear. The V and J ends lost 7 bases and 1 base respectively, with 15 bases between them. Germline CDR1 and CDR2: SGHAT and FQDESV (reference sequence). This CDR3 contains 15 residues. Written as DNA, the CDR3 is TGTGCCAGCACCCCTTTGGGCTTCGGCACAGATACGCAGTATTTT. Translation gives CASTPLGFGTDTQYF.

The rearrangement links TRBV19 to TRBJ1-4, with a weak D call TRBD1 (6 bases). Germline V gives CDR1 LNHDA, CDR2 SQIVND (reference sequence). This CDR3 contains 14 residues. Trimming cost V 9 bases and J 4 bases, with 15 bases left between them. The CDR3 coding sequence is TGTGCCAGCCATCCGACAGGCCGTAATGAAAAACTGTTTTTT. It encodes CASHPTGRNEKLFF.

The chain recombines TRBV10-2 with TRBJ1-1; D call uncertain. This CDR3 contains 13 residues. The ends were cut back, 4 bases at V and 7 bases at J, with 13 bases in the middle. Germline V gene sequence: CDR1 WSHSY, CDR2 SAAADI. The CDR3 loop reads CASSVASRSEAFF. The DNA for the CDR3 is TGCGCCAGCAGTGTGGCATCTCGCAGTGAAGCTTTCTTT.

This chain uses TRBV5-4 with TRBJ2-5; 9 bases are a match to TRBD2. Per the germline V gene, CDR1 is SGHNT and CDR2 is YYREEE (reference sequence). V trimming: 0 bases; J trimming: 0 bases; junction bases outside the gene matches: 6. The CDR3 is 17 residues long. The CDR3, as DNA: TGTGCCAGCAGCTTGGTGTTAGCGGGGGTCTACCAAGAGACCCAGTACTTC. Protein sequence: CASSLVLAGVYQETQYF.

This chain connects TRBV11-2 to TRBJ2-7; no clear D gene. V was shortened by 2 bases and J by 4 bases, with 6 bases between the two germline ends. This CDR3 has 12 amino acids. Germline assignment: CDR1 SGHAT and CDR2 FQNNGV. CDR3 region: CASSLFSYEQYF. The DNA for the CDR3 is TGTGCCAGCAGCTTATTTTCGTACGAGCAGTACTTC.

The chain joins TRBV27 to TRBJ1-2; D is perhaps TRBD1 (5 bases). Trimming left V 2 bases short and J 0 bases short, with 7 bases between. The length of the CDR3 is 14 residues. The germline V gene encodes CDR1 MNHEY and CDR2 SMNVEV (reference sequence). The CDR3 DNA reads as TGTGCCAGCAGTTTAAGGGGCTCTAACTATGGCTACACCTTC. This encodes CASSLRGSNYGYTF.

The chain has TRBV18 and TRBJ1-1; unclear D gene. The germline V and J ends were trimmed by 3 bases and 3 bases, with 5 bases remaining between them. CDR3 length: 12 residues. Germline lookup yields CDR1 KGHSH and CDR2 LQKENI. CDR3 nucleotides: TGTGCCAGCTCACCTCCCGACACTGAAGCTTTCTTT. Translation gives CASSPPDTEAFF. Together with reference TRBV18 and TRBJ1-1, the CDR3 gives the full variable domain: NAGVMQNPRHLVRRRGQEARLRCSPMKGHSHVYWYRQLPEEGLKFMVYLQKENIIDESGMPKERFSAEFPKEGPSILRIQQVVRGDSAAYFCASSPPDTEAFFGQGTRLTVV.

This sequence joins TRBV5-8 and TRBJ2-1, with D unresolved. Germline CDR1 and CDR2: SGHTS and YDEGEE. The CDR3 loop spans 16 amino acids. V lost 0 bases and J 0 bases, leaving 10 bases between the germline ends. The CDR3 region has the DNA TGTGCCAGCAGCTTGGACAGTCCCAGCTCCTACAATGAGCAGTTCTTC. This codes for CASSLDSPSSYNEQFF.

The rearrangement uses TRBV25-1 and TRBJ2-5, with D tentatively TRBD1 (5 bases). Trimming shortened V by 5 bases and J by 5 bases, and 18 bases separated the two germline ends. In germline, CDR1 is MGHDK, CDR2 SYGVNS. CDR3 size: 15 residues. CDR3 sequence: CASSPPQGIRETQYF. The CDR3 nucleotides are TGTGCCAGCAGTCCTCCCCAGGGAATACGGGAGACCCAGTACTTC.

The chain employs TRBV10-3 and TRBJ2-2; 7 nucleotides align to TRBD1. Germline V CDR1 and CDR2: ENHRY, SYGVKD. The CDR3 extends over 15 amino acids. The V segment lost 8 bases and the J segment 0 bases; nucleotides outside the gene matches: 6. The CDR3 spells CAIASGTANTGELFF. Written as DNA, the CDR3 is TGTGCCATCGCCTCCGGGACAGCGAACACCGGGGAGCTGTTTTTT.

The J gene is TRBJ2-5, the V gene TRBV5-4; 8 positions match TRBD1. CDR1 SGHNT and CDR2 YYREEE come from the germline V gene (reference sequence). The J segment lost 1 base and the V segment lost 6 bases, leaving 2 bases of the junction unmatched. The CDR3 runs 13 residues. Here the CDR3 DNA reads TGTGCCAGCAAAACAGGGGGCCAAGAGACCCAGTACTTC. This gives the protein CASKTGGQETQYF.

CDR3 nucleotide sequence: TGTGCCAGCGCCGTTAGCGGGGGACAAGAGACCCAGTACTTC. Its protein product is CASAVSGGQETQYF. V and J are TRBV27 and TRBJ2-5, with TRBD2 matching 9 bases. The CDR3 totals 14 residues. The germline gives CDR1 MNHEY, CDR2 SMNVEV (reference sequence). V trimming: 8 bases; J trimming: 2 bases; junction bases outside the gene matches: 6.

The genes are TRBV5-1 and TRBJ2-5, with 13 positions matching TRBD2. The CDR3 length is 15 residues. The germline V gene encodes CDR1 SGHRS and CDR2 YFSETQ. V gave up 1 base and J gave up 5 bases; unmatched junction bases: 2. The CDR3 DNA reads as TGCGCCAGCAGCTTGACTAGCGGGGGGGCCGAGACCCAGTACTTC. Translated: CASSLTSGGAETQYF.

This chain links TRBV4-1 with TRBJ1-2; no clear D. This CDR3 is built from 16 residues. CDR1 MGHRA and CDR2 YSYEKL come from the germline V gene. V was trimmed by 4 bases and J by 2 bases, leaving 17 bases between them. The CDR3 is CASSLRGLQENYGYTF. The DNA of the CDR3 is TGCGCCAGCAGCCTGCGCGGATTACAAGAGAACTATGGCTACACCTTC.

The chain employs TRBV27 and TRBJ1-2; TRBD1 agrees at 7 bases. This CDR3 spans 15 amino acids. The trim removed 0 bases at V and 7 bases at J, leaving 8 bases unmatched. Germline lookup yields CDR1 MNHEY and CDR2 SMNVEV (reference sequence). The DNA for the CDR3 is TGTGCCAGCAGTTTATCCCGGACAGGCTGGCTTGGCTACACCTTC. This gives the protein CASSLSRTGWLGYTF.

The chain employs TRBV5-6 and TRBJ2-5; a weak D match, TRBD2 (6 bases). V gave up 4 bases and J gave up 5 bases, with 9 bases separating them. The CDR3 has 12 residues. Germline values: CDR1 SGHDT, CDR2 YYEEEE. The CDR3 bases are TGTGCCAGCAGCCGGGGGAGCGAGACCCAGTACTTC. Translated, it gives CASSRGSETQYF.

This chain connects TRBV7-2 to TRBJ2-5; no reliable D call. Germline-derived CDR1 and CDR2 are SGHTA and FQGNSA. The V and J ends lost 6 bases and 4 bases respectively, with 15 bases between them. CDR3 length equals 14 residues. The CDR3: CASSVRRVGETQYF. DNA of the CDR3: TGTGCCAGCAGTGTTCGCCGGGTGGGAGAGACCCAGTACTTC.

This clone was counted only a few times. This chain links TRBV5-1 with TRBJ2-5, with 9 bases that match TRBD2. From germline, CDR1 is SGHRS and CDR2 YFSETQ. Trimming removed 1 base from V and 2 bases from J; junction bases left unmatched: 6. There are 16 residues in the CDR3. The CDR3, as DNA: TGCGCCAGCAGCTTGTACGGGACTAGCAGGCAAGAGACCCAGTACTTC. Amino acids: CASSLYGTSRQETQYF.

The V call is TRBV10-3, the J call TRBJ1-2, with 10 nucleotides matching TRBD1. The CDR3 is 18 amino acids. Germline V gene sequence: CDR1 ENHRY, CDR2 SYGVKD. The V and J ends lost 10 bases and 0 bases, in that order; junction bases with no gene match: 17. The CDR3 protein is CATSARDRGPDTNYGYTF. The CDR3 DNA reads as TGTGCCACCTCTGCCCGGGACAGGGGCCCCGATACTAACTATGGCTACACCTTC.

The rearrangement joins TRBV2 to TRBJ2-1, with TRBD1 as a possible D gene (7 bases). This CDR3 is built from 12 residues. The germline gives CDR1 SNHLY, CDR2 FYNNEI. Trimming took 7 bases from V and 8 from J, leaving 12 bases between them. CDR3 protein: CASIRGAYEQFF. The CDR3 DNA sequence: TGTGCCAGCATCAGGGGGGCCTATGAGCAGTTCTTC.

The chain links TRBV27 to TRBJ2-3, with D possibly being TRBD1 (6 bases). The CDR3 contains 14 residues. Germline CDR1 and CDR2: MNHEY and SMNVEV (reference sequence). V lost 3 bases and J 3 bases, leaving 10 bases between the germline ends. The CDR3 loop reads CASSFGRGTDTQYF. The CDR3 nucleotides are TGTGCCAGCAGTTTCGGCAGGGGTACAGATACGCAGTATTTT.